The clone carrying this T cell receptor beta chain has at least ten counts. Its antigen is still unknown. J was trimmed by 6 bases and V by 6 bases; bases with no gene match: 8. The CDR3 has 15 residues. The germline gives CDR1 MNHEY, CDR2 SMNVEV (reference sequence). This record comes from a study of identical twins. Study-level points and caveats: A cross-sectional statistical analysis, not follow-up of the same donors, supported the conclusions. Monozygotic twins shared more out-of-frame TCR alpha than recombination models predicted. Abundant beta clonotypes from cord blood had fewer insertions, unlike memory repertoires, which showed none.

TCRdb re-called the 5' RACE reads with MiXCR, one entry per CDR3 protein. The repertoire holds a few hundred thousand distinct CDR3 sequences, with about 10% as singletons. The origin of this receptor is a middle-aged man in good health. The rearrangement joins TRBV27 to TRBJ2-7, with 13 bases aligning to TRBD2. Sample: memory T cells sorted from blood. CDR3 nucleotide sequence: TGTGCCAGCAGCTCGGGACTAGCGGGATTGCTCGAGCAGTACTTC. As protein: CASSSGLAGLLEQYF.